Listed below are T cell receptor beta chains from one sample, sequenced in a study of shared clonotypes between healthy human individuals. Assay: immunoSEQ multiplex PCR; the TCRdb copy retains only in-frame clones and omits some. This sample carries around 2,000,000 clones, approximately 94% of them seen once, and the ten largest clones take approximately 1.7%. What was sequenced was naive CD8+ T cells from PBMCs. The source is a young man in good health. Some clones in this sample may be carry-over from other donors' samples. CDR3s include the opening cysteine and the closing phenylalanine or tryptophan. The D gene is left open where the match is weak. A row's size may be missing; if present it is once, few, many or a size class.

D gene	J gene	clone size	V gene	CDR3 protein	CDR3 DNA
TRBD1	TRBJ2-5	once	TRBV6-1	CATLRDRRIGETQYF	TGTGCCACCCTGCGGGACAGGCGAATCGGAGAGACCCAGTACTTC
NA	TRBJ1-3	NA	TRBV4-1	CASSQRALKGSGNTIYF	TGCGCCAGCAGTCAAAGGGCACTAAAAGGCTCTGGAAACACCATATATTTT
NA	TRBJ1-1	NA	TRBV27	CASSLSGFMNTEAFF	TGTGCCAGCAGTTTATCTGGTTTCATGAACACTGAAGCTTTCTTT
NA	TRBJ2-7	once	TRBV27	CASSLSAGNYEQYF	TGTGCCAGCAGTTTATCGGCGGGAAACTACGAGCAGTACTTC
NA	TRBJ1-1	NA	TRBV4-3	CASSQVHGQGATEAFF	TGCGCCAGCAGCCAAGTACACGGGCAGGGCGCCACTGAAGCTTTCTTT
NA	TRBJ2-1	few	TRBV27	CASRINEQFF	TGTGCCAGCAGGATCAATGAGCAGTTCTTC
NA	TRBJ1-3	NA	TRBV7-2	CASSPSARGNTIYF	TGTGCCAGCAGCCCGTCGGCCCGCGGAAACACCATATATTTT
NA	TRBJ2-1	once	TRBV9	CASSPRTMNEQFF	TGTGCCAGCAGCCCACGGACTATGAATGAGCAGTTCTTC
NA	TRBJ2-3	NA	TRBV28	CASSTRDSTDTQYF	TGTGCCAGCAGTACCCGGGACAGCACAGATACGCAGTATTTT
NA	TRBJ2-1	NA	TRBV28	CASSPTGSSHNEQFF	TGTGCCAGCAGTCCTACTGGTAGTTCTCACAATGAGCAGTTCTTC
NA	TRBJ1-1	NA	TRBV6-5	CASSVQGSKAFF	TGTGCCAGCAGTGTCCAGGGCAGTAAAGCTTTCTTT
NA	TRBJ1-2	NA	TRBV28	CASSYLYGYTF	TGTGCCAGCAGCTATCTCTATGGCTACACCTTC
TRBD1	TRBJ1-5	NA	TRBV15	CATSGDRAQPQHF	TGTGCCACCAGCGGGGACAGGGCTCAGCCCCAGCATTTT
TRBD2	TRBJ2-5	NA	TRBV6-5	CASAPTSGGTQYF	TGTGCCAGCGCCCCGACTTCGGGGGGGACCCAGTACTTC
NA	TRBJ2-5	NA	TRBV7-9	CASSPGRETQYF	TGTGCCAGCAGCCCCGGTCGAGAGACCCAGTACTTC
NA	TRBJ2-1	NA	TRBV5-6	CASSLARRLSYNEQFF	TGTGCCAGCAGCTTGGCTCGGCGGCTCTCCTACAATGAGCAGTTCTTC
TRBD1	TRBJ1-1	NA	TRBV7-8	CASSPRGGVNTEAFF	TGTGCCAGCAGCCCCAGGGGGGGGGTGAACACTGAAGCTTTCTTT
NA	TRBJ2-1	NA	TRBV7-8	CASSQKRGIQNEQFF	TGTGCCAGCAGCCAAAAACGGGGTATACAGAATGAGCAGTTCTTC
NA	TRBJ1-1	NA	TRBV11-2	CASSLGPNTEAFF	TGTGCCAGCAGCTTAGGACCTAACACTGAAGCTTTCTTT
NA	TRBJ1-1	few	TRBV19	CASRWGDTEAFF	TGTGCCAGTAGATGGGGCGACACTGAAGCTTTCTTT
TRBD2	TRBJ2-1	NA	TRBV4-1	CASSQRTGTRYSNEQFF	TGCGCCAGCAGCCAGCGGACCGGGACTAGATACTCCAATGAGCAGTTCTTC
NA	TRBJ2-1	NA	TRBV10-3	CATAGVLGNEQFF	TGTGCCACCGCAGGGGTGCTGGGGAATGAGCAGTTCTTC